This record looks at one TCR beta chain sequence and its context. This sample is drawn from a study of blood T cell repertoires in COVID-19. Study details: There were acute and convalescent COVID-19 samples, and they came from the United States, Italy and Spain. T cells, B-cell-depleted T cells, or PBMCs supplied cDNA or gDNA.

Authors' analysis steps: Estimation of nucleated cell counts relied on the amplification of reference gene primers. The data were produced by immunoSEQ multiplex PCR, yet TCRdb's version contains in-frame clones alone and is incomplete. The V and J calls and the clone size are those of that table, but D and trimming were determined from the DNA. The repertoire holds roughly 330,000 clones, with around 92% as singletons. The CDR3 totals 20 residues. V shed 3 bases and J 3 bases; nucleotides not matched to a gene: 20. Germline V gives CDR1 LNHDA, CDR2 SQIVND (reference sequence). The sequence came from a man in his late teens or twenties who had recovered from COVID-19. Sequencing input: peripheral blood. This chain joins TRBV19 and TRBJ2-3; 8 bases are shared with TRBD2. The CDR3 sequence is CASSIIGSKRERRGTDTQYF. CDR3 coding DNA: TGTGCCAGTAGTATTATTGGTTCTAAGCGGGAGCGCCGGGGAACAGATACGCAGTATTTT.